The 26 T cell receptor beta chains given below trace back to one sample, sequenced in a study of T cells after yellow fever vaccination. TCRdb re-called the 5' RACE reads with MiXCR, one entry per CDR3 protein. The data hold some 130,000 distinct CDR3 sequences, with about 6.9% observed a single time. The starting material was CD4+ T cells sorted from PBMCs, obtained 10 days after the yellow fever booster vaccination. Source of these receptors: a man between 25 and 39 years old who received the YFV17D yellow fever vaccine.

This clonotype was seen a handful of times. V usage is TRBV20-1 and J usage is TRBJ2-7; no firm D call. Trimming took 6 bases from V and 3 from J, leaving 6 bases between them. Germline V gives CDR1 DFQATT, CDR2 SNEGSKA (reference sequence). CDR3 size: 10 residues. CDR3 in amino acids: CSAQRYEQYF. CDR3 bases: TGCAGTGCGCAACGCTACGAGCAGTACTTC.

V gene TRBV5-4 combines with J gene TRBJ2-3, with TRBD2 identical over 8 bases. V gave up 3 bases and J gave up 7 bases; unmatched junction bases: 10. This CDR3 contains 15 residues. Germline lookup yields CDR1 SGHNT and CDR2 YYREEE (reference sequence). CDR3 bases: TGTGCCAGCAGCTACCCGGGACTAGGAGGTCATACGCAGTATTTT. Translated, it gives CASSYPGLGGHTQYF.

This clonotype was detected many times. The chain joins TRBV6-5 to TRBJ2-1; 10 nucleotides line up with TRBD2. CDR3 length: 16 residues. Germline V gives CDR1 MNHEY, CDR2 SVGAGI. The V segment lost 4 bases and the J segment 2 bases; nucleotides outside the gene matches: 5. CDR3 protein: CASSFASGSTYNEQFF. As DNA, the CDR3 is TGTGCCAGCAGTTTCGCTAGCGGGAGCACCTACAATGAGCAGTTCTTC.

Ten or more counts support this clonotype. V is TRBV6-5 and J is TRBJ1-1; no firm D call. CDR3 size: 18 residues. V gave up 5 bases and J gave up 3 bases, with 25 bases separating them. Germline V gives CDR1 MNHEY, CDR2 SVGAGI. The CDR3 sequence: CASSHTKSRPNWDTEAFF. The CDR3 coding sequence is TGTGCCAGCAGTCATACAAAAAGCCGACCGAATTGGGACACTGAAGCTTTCTTT.

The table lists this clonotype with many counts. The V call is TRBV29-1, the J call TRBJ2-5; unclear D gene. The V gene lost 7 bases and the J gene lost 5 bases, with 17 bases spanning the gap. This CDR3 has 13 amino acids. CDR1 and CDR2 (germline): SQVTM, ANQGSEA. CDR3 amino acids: CSGRLSLGETQYF. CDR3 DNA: TGCAGCGGGAGATTGAGTTTGGGGGAGACCCAGTACTTC.

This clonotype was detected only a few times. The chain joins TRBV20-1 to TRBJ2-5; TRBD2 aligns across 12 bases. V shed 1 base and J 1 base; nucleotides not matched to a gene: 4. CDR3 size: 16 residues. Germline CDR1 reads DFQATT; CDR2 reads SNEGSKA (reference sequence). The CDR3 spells CSARGLAGALQETQYF. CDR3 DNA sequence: TGCAGTGCTAGAGGACTAGCGGGGGCCCTCCAAGAGACCCAGTACTTC.

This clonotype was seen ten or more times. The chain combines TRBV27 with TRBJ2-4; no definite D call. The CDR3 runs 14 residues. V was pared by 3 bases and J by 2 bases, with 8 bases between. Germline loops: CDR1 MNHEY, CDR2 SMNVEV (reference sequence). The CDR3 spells CASSFRLSKNIQYF. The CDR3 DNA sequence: TGTGCCAGCAGTTTCCGGTTATCCAAAAACATTCAGTACTTC.

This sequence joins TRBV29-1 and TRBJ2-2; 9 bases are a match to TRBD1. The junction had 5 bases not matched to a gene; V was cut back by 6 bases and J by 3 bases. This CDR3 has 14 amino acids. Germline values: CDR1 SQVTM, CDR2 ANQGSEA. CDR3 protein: CSVSQGAYTGELFF. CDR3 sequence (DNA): TGCAGCGTATCACAGGGGGCGTACACCGGGGAGCTGTTTTTT.

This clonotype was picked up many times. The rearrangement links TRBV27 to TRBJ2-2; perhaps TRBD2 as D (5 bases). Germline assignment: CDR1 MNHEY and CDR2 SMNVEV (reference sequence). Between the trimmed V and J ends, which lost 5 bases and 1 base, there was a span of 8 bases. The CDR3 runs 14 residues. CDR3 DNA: TGTGCCAGCAGTCTGAGGGTGAACACCGGGGAGCTGTTTTTT. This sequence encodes CASSLRVNTGELFF.

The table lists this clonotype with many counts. This CDR3 is CASRGGAPSTDTQYF. CDR3 sequence (DNA): TGTGCCAGCCGCGGAGGAGCCCCTAGCACAGATACGCAGTATTTT. V is TRBV28 and J is TRBJ2-3; D might be TRBD2 (5 bases). The V gene's germline CDR1 is MDHEN and CDR2 SYDVKM. Trimming cost V 8 bases and J 0 bases, with 15 bases left between them. CDR3 size: 15 residues.

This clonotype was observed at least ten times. Written as DNA, the CDR3 is TGTGCCACCAGCAGAGGTGGGGGAGGCTACGAGCAGTACTTC. Its protein is CATSRGGGGYEQYF. The chain uses TRBV15 and TRBJ2-7; possible D gene TRBD2, 6 bases. With 1 base removed from V and 3 bases from J, the gap between germline ends came to 10 bases. The CDR3 sequence is 14 residues long. From germline, CDR1 is LNHNV and CDR2 YYDKDF (reference sequence).

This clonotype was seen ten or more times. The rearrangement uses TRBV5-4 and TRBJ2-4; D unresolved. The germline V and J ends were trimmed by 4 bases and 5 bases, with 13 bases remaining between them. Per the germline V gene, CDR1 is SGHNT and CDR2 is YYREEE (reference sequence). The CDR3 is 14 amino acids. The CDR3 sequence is CASSGQSAQNIQYF. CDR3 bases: TGTGCCAGCAGCGGGCAGTCCGCCCAAAACATTCAGTACTTC.

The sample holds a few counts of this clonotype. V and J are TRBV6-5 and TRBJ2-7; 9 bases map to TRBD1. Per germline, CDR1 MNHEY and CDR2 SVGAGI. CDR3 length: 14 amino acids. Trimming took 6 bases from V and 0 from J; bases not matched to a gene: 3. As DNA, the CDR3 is TGTGCCAGCAGAACAGGGGGCCACTCCTACGAGCAGTACTTC. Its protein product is CASRTGGHSYEQYF.

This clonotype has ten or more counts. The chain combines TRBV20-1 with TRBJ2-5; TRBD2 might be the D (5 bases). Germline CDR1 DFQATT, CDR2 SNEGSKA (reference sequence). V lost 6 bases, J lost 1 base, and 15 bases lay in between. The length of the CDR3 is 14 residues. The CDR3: CSANMARAQETQYF. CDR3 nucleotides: TGCAGTGCCAACATGGCGCGGGCCCAAGAGACCCAGTACTTC.

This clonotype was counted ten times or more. The CDR3 DNA reads TGCAGTGCTAAGGACGTCGGCATTCAGTACTTC. It specifies CSAKDVGIQYF. The genes are TRBV20-1 and TRBJ2-4; no definite D call. The ends were cut back, 4 bases at V and 9 bases at J, with 10 bases in the middle. The germline V gene has CDR1 DFQATT and CDR2 SNEGSKA (reference sequence). The CDR3 runs to 11 residues.

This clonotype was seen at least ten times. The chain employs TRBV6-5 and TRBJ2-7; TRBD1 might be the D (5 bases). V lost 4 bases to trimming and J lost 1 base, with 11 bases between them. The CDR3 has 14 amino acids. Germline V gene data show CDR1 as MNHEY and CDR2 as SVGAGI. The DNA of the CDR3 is TGTGCCAGCAGTTGGACAAAGCCTTCCTACGAGCAGTACTTC. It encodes CASSWTKPSYEQYF.

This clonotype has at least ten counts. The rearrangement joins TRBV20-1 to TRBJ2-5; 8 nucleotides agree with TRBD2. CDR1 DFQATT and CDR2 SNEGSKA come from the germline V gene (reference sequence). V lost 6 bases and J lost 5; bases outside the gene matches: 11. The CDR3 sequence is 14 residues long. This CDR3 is CSAASGSRFETQYF. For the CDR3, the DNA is TGCAGTGCCGCCAGCGGGAGCCGTTTTGAGACCCAGTACTTC.

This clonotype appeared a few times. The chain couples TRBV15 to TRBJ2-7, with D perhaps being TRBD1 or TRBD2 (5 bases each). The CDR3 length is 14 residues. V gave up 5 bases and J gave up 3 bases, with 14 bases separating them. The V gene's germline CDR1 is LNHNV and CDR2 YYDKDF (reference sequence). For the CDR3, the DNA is TGTGCCACCAGCCCTACTGGGACCGTCTACGAGCAGTACTTC. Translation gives CATSPTGTVYEQYF. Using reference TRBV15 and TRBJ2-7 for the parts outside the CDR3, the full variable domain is DAMVIQNPRYQVTQFGKPVTLSCSQTLNHNVMYWYQQKSSQAPKLLFHYYDKDFNNEADTPDNFQSRRPNTSFCFLDIRSPGLGDTAMYLCATSPTGTVYEQYFGPGTRLTVT.

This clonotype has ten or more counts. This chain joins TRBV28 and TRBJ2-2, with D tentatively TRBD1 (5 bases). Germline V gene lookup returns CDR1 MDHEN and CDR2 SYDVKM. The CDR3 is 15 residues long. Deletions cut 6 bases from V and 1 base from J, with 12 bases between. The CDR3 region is CASSHRTENTGELFF. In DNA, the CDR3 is TGTGCCAGCAGCCACAGGACCGAGAACACCGGGGAGCTGTTTTTT.

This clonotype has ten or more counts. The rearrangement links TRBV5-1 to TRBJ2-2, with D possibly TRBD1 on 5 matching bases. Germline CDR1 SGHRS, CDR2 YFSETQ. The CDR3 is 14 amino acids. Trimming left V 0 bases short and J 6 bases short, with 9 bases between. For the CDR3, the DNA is TGCGCCAGCAGCTTGGACAGGCGGTCCGGGGAGCTGTTTTTT. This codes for CASSLDRRSGELFF. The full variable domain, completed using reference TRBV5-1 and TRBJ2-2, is KAGVTQTPRYLIKTRGQQVTLSCSPISGHRSVSWYQQTPGQGLQFLFEYFSETQRNKGNFPGRFSGRQFSNSRSEMNVSTLELGDSALYLCASSLDRRSGELFFGEGSRLTVL.

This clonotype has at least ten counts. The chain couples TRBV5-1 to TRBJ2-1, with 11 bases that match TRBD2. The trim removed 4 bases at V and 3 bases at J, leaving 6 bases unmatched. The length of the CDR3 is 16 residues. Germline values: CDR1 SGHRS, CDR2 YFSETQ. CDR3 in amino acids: CASSPGGTSGYNEQFF. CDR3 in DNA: TGCGCCAGCAGCCCTGGCGGGACTAGCGGCTACAATGAGCAGTTCTTC.

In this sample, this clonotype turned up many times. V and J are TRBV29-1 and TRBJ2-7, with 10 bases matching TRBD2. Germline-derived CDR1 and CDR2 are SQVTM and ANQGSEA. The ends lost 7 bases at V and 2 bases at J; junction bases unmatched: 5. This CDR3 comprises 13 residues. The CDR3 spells CSAGAGGPYEQYF. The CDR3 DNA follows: TGCAGCGCCGGAGCGGGAGGGCCCTACGAGCAGTACTTC.

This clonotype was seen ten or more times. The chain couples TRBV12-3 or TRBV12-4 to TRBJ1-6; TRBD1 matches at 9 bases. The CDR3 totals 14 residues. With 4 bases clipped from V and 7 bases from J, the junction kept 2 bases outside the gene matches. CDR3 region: CASSSGTGNSPLHF. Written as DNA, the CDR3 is TGTGCCAGCAGTTCCGGGACAGGGAATTCACCCCTCCACTTT.

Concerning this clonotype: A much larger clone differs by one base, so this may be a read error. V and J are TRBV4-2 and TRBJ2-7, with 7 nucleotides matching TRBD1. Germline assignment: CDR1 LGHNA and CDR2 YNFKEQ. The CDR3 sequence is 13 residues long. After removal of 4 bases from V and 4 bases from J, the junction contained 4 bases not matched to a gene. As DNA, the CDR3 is TGTGCCAGCAGCCCCCAGGGGGATTACGAGCAGTACTTC. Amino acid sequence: CASSPQGDYEQYF.

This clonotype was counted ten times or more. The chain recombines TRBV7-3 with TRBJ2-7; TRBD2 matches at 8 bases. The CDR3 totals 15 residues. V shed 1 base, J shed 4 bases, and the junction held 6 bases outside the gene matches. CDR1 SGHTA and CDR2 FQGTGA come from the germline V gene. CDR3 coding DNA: TGTGCCAGCAGCTTAAATCCGGGAGGGCCTTACGAGCAGTACTTC. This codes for CASSLNPGGPYEQYF.

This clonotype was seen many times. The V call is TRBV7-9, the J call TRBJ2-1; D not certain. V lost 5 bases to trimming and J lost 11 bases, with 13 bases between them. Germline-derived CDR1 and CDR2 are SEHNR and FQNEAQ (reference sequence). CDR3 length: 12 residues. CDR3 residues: CASSLDKSKQFF. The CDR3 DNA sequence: TGTGCCAGCAGCCTCGATAAATCAAAGCAGTTCTTC.